This is a list of T cell receptor beta chains from one sample in a study of CD8+ T cells in alopecia areata. Assay used: immunoSEQ multiplex PCR; TCRdb lists only in-frame clones, some missing. Here the sample spans over 250,000 clones, approximately 60% being singletons. The starting material was CD4+ T cells sorted from blood, obtained at approximately week 52, from a patient treated with tofacitinib. The receptors stem from a human donor with alopecia areata. The CDR3 runs from the conserved cysteine through the conserved F or W. The D gene is left open where the match is weak. Clone size is given for some rows only: seen once, a few or many times, or a class if the clone is expanded.

>TRBV6-5|TRBD1|-|TRBJ1-5
TGTGCCAGCGGGGACAGCCTCAATCAGCCCCAGCATTTT
CASGDSLNQPQHF
>TRBV7-9|-|-|TRBJ2-3
TGTGCCAGCAGCTTAGTCGGGGGAGATACGCAGTATTTT
CASSLVGGDTQYF
>TRBV25-1|-|once|TRBJ2-1
TGTGCCAGCAGTGATCACAGAGGTAATGAGCAGTTCTTC
CASSDHRGNEQFF
>TRBV4-1|-|-|TRBJ1-1
TGCGCCAGCAGCCAGATAACAGGGATGAACACTGAAGCTTTCTTT
CASSQITGMNTEAFF
>TRBV30|-|-|TRBJ2-7
TGTGCCTGGAGTGTTGCAGGGGATGGGTACGAGCAGTACTTC
CAWSVAGDGYEQYF
>TRBV2|-|-|TRBJ1-1
TGTGCCAGCAGTGAGGCCGGGGGCGAAGCTTTCTTT
CASSEAGGEAFF
>TRBV18|-|-|TRBJ2-7
TGTGCCAGCTCACCACCAGGGATTGGCGAGCAGTACTTC
CASSPPGIGEQYF
>TRBV29-1|-|-|TRBJ2-5
TGCAGCGTCCGTGGTCCCGGGGAGACCCAGTACTTC
CSVRGPGETQYF
>TRBV7-2|-|few|TRBJ2-1
TGTGCCAGCAGTTCCCCGGGACCTCGGTCCAATGAGCAGTTCTTC
CASSSPGPRSNEQFF
>TRBV9|-|-|TRBJ1-2
TGTGCCAGCAGCGTAGTCGGGCAGGGCTATGGCTACACCTTC
CASSVVGQGYGYTF
>TRBV5-4|TRBD1|-|TRBJ1-2
TGTGCCAGCAGCGATCCGGGACAGGGTCGATATGGCTACACCTTC
CASSDPGQGRYGYTF
>TRBV19|-|-|TRBJ1-5
TGTGCCAGTAGTATGAACAGCAATCAGCCCCAGCATTTT
CASSMNSNQPQHF
>TRBV6-6|-|-|TRBJ2-2
TGTGCCAGCAGTTACTCAACCGGGGAGCTGTTTTTT
CASSYSTGELFF
>TRBV29-1|-|-|TRBJ1-5
TGCAGCGTTGCATTGGGCGTCGGCAATCAGCCCCAGCATTTT
CSVALGVGNQPQHF
>TRBV7-3|-|-|TRBJ2-1
TGTGCCAGCAGCTTAATCGGACAGGAGCAGTTCTTC
CASSLIGQEQFF
>TRBV2|TRBD2|-|TRBJ2-1
TGTGCCAGCAGTGAAGAGCGGGGGGTCAGTGAGCAGTTCTTC
CASSEERGVSEQFF
>TRBV30|-|few|TRBJ1-5
TGTGCCTGGAGTGCCGGGGGGGCCCAGCATTTT
CAWSAGGAQHF
>TRBV5-1|TRBD1|-|TRBJ1-2
TGCGCCAGCAGCTTCCTCCCGATGGACAGGGCAAACTATGGCTACACCTTC
CASSFLPMDRANYGYTF
>TRBV7-3|-|once|TRBJ1-2
TGTGCCAGCAGCTTAGACGGAACCGCACTAATGACTGGCTACACCTTC
CASSLDGTALMTGYTF
>TRBV25-1|-|-|TRBJ1-6
TGTGCCAGCAGTGAAATTGGGAGCTCCTATAATTCACCCCTCCACTTT
CASSEIGSSYNSPLHF
>TRBV4-1|-|-|TRBJ1-1
TGCGCCAGCAGCCAAGTACAGGGAACCGAAGCTTTCTTT
CASSQVQGTEAFF
>TRBV30|TRBD2|-|TRBJ2-5
TGTGCCTGGAGTTCCGGGACTAGCGGGGAAGAGACCCAGTACTTC
CAWSSGTSGEETQYF
>TRBV14|-|-|TRBJ1-6
TGTGCCAGCAGCCCTACGACTGGGCCGTGGGGCTCCTATAATTCACCCCTCCACTTT
CASSPTTGPWGSYNSPLHF
>TRBV4-2|-|-|TRBJ1-6
TGTGCCAGCAGCCAAGTTGAACAGAAATCCTCACCCCTCCACTTT
CASSQVEQKSSPLHF
>TRBV29-1|-|-|TRBJ1-3
TGCAGCGTTGAAGACAGCCGCTCTGGAAACACCATATATTTT
CSVEDSRSGNTIYF
>TRBV10-3|TRBD2|-|TRBJ2-3
TGTGCCATCAGAGGTACTAGCGTGGGTCCAGATACGCAGTATTTT
CAIRGTSVGPDTQYF
>TRBV18|-|-|TRBJ2-5
TGTGCCAGCTCACCAGATCGCGACCCGTGGACCCAGTACTTC
CASSPDRDPWTQYF
>TRBV13|TRBD1|-|TRBJ1-2
TGTGCCAGCAGCTCACGCGCCGGGACAGGGGGGAACTATGGCTACACCTTC
CASSSRAGTGGNYGYTF
>TRBV9|-|few|TRBJ2-2
TGTGCCAGCAGCGTAACCGGGAACACCGGGGAGCTGTTTTTT
CASSVTGNTGELFF
>TRBV7-2|TRBD1|-|TRBJ2-7
TGTGCCAGCCGTACAGGGGGTTCCTACGAGCAGTACTTC
CASRTGGSYEQYF
>TRBV29-1|-|-|TRBJ1-1
TGCAGCGTTGTGCCGAACACTGAAGCTTTCTTT
CSVVPNTEAFF
>TRBV27|-|-|TRBJ1-2
TGTGCCAGCAGTGCCCCCGGCAACTATGGCTACACCTTC
CASSAPGNYGYTF
>TRBV6-1|TRBD2|-|TRBJ2-7
TGTGCCATCAGTAGCGGGGGGTACGAGCAGTACTTC
CAISSGGYEQYF
>TRBV6-5|-|-|TRBJ2-5
TGTGCCAGCAGTTACTCGATTGGGACGGGGAAGACCCAGTACTTC
CASSYSIGTGKTQYF
>TRBV9|-|-|TRBJ2-1
TGTGCCAGCAGCGTGGGGGGCGACAGAAACAATGAGCAGTTCTTC
CASSVGGDRNNEQFF
>TRBV11-2|TRBD1|few|TRBJ2-7
TGTGCCAGCAGCTTAGAGAGGGGACAGGTAACCTCCTACGAGCAGTACTTC
CASSLERGQVTSYEQYF
>TRBV5-6|-|-|TRBJ2-1
TGTGCCAGCAGCGCCGGGACCCAGTACAATGAGCAGTTCTTC
CASSAGTQYNEQFF
>TRBV6-6|TRBD2|-|TRBJ2-7
TGTGCCAGCAGTGGCCGGGGAGGGAAAGGCTACGAGCAGTACTTC
CASSGRGGKGYEQYF
>TRBV7-8|-|-|TRBJ1-2
TGTGCCAGCAGCTTAGAAGCTAACTATGGCTACACCTTC
CASSLEANYGYTF
>TRBV29-1|-|-|TRBJ1-3
TGCAGCGTTGAAAACCCCGGAAACACCATATATTTT
CSVENPGNTIYF
>TRBV5-4|TRBD1|-|TRBJ2-5
TGTGCCAGCAGCCGGACAGGAACGCTGGAGACCCAGTACTTC
CASSRTGTLETQYF
>TRBV19|TRBD1|few|TRBJ1-2
TGTGCCAGTAGTATCACCCGGGACAGACTATATGGCTACACCTTC
CASSITRDRLYGYTF
>TRBV25-1|-|-|TRBJ2-5
TGTGCCAGCAGTGACCCCCGGACAGTAACCCGGGCCCAGTACTTC
CASSDPRTVTRAQYF
>TRBV30|-|-|TRBJ2-3
TGTGCCGGCGTAAGAACGGGGCTGGAGGATACGCAGTATTTT
CAGVRTGLEDTQYF
>TRBV7-9|TRBD1|-|TRBJ2-7
TGTGCCAGCAGCCCCGGACAGGGGATCTACGAGCAGTACTTC
CASSPGQGIYEQYF
>TRBV5-4|-|once|TRBJ1-2
TGTGCCAGCAGCTTCAACAATGCTGGCGGCTACACCTTC
CASSFNNAGGYTF
>TRBV30|-|once|TRBJ2-7
TGTGCCTGGAGTAAAGGCCAGGGGACGGTAGAGTACTTC
CAWSKGQGTVEYF
>TRBV29-1|TRBD1|-|TRBJ1-2
TGCAGCGCCGAGGGACAGGGATATGGCTACACCTTC
CSAEGQGYGYTF
>TRBV5-6|-|-|TRBJ2-6
TGTGCCAGCAGCTTCCTGGATCGGTCTGGGGCCAACGTCCTGACTTTC
CASSFLDRSGANVLTF
>TRBV5-1|TRBD2|-|TRBJ2-5
TGCGCCAGCAGCTTGGACGTAGCGGGGGGGTCCGAGACCCAGTACTTC
CASSLDVAGGSETQYF
>TRBV5-4|TRBD2|once|TRBJ2-1
TGTGCCAGCAGCCTTACCCTAGCGGGGGGGCTGTCGAATGAGCAGTTCTTC
CASSLTLAGGLSNEQFF